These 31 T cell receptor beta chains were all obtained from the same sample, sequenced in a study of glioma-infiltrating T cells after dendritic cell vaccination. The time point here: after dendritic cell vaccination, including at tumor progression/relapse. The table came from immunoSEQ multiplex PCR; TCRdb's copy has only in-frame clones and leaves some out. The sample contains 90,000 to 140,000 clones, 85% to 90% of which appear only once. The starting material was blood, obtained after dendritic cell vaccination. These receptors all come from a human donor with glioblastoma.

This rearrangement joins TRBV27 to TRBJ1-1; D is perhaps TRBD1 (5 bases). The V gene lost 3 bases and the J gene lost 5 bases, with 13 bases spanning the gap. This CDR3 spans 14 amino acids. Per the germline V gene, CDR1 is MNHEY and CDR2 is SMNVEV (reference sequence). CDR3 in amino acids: CASSFWGGKTEAFF. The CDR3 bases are TGTGCCAGCAGTTTCTGGGGGGGGAAAACTGAAGCTTTCTTT.

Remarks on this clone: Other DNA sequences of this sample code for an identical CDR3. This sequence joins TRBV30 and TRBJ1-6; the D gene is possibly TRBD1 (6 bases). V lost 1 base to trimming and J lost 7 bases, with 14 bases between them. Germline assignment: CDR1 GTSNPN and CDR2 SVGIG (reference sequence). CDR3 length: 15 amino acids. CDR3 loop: CAWSGLGTGNSPLHF. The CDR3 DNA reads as TGTGCCTGGAGTGGGTTAGGCACAGGGAATTCACCCCTCCACTTT.

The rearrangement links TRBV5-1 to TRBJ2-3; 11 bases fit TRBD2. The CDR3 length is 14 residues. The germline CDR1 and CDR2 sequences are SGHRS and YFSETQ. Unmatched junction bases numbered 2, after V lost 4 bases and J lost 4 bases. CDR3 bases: TGCGCCAGCAGCACTAGCGGGAGATCAGATACGCAGTATTTT. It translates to CASSTSGRSDTQYF.

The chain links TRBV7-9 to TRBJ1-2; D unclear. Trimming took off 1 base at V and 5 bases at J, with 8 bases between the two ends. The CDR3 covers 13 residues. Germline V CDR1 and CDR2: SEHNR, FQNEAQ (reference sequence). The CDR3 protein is CASSLEETYGYTF. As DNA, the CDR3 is TGTGCCAGCAGCTTAGAGGAGACTTATGGCTACACCTTC.

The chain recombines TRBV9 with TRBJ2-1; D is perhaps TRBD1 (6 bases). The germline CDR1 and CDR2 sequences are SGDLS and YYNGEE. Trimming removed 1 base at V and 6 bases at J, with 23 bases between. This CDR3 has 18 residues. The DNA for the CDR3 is TGTGCCAGCAGCGTACTTCCCGTGAGGGGGTCACGGGGCAATGAGCAGTTCTTC. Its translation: CASSVLPVRGSRGNEQFF.

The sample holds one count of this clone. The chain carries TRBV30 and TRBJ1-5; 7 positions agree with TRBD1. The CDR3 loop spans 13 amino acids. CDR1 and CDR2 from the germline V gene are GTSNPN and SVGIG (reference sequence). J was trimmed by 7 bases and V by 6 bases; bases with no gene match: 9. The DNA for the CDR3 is TGTGCCTGTTCAACCCAGGGGGGCCAGCCCCAGCATTTT. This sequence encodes CACSTQGGQPQHF.

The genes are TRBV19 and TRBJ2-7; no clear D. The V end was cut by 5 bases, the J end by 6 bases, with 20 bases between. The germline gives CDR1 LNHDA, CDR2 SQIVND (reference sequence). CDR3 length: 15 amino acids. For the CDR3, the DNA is TGTGCCAGTAGTCCCCGCCAGAGGCGTTTATCCGAGCAGTACTTC. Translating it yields CASSPRQRRLSEQYF.

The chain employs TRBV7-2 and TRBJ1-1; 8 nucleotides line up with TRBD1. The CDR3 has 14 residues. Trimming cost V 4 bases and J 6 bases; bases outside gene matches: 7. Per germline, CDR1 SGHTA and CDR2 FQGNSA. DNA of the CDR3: TGTGCCAGCAGCTACCGCAGGGGGCTGGCTGAAGCTTTCTTT. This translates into CASSYRRGLAEAFF. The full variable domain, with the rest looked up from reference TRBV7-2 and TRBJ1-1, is GAGVSQSPSNKVTEKGKDVELRCDPISGHTALYWYRQSLGQGLEFLIYFQGNSAPDKSGLPSDRFSAERTGGSVSTLTIQRTQQEDSAVYLCASSYRRGLAEAFFGQGTRLTVV.

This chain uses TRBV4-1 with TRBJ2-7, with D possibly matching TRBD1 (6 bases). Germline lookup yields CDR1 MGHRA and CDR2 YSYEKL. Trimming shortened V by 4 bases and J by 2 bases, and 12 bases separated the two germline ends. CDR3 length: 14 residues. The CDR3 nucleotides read TGCGCCAGCAGCCTACGGGACACGACCTACGAGCAGTACTTC. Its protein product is CASSLRDTTYEQYF.

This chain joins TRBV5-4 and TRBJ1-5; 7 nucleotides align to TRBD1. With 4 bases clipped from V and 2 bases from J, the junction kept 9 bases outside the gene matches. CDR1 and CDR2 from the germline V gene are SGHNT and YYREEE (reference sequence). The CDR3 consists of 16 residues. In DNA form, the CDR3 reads TGTGCCAGCAGCGTGACCGGGACAGAAGGCAATCAGCCCCAGCATTTT. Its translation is CASSVTGTEGNQPQHF.

For the CDR3, the DNA is TGTGCCAGCAGCTTGTTGACAAACGCAGCTAACTATGGCTACACCTTC. As protein: CASSLLTNAANYGYTF. The rearrangement uses TRBV5-5 and TRBJ1-2; no reliable D call. Germline-derived CDR1 and CDR2 are SGHKS and YYEKEE (reference sequence). V was cut by 1 base and J by 0 bases, with 13 bases left in between. The CDR3 extends over 16 amino acids.

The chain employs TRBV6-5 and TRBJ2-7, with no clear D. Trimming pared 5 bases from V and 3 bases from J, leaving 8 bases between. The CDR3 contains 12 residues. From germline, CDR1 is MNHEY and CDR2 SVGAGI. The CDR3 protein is CASSEYGYEQYF. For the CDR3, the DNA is TGTGCCAGCAGTGAATACGGCTACGAGCAGTACTTC.

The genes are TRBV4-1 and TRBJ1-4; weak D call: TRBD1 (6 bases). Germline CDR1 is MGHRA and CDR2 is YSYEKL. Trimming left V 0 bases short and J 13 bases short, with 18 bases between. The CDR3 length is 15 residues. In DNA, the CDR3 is TGCGCCAGCAGCCAAGAATCGGCCAGGGGTCGGATACTGTTTTTT. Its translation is CASSQESARGRILFF.

The CDR3 region has the DNA TGTGCCAGCAGCTTAGCGCTAAGAGGCACTGATGGAAACACCATATATTTT. Translation gives CASSLALRGTDGNTIYF. This chain uses TRBV7-8 with TRBJ1-3; D gene uncertain. V was pared by 0 bases and J by 3 bases, with 15 bases between. The CDR3 totals 17 residues. Germline V lookup: CDR1 SGHVS, CDR2 FQNEAQ.

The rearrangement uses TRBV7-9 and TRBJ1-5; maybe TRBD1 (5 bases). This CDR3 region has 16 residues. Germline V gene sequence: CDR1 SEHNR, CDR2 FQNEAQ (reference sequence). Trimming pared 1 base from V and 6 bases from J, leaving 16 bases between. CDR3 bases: TGTGCCAGCAGCTTAGGGGCCACAGGCGGCAGTCAGCCCCAGCATTTT. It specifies CASSLGATGGSQPQHF.

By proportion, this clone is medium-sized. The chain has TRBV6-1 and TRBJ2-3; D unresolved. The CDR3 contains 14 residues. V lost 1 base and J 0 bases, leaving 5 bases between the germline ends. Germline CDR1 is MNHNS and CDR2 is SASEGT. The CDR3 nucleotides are TGTGCCAGCAGTGAAGGGCCTAGCACAGATACGCAGTATTTT. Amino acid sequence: CASSEGPSTDTQYF.

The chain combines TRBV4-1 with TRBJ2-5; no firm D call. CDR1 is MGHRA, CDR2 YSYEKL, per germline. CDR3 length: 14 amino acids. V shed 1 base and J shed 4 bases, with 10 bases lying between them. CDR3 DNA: TGCGCCAGCAGCCAAGGGCGAGCTAGAGAGACCCAGTACTTC. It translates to CASSQGRARETQYF.

Written as DNA, the CDR3 is TGTGCCAGCAGCTTGGGGGGGACCCAGTACTTC. It translates to CASSLGGTQYF. V and J are TRBV13 and TRBJ2-5; perhaps TRBD2 as D (6 bases). This CDR3 has 11 residues. The V and J ends lost 3 bases and 7 bases respectively, with 6 bases between them. Germline assignment: CDR1 PRHDT and CDR2 FYEKMQ (reference sequence). Variable domain in full (rest from reference TRBV13 and TRBJ2-5): AAGVIQSPRHLIKEKRETATLKCYPIPRHDTVYWYQQGPGQDPQFLISFYEKMQSDKGSIPDRFSAQQFSDYHSELNMSSLELGDSALYFCASSLGGTQYFGPGTRLLVL.

The CDR3 coding sequence is TGCGCCAGCAGTTCCGACGGACTAGCGGGAGTCAATGAGCAGTTCTTC. As protein: CASSSDGLAGVNEQFF. The rearrangement uses TRBV5-1 and TRBJ2-1, with 13 bases lining up with TRBD2. Germline loops: CDR1 SGHRS, CDR2 YFSETQ. The CDR3 has 16 amino acids. V dropped 5 bases and J dropped 6; count of bases not matched to a gene: 8.

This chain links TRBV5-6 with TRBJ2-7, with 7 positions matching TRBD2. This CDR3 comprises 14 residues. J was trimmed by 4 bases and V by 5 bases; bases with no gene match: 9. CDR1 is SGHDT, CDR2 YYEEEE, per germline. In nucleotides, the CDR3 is TGTGCCAGCAGTCCACGGACTAGTGGTTACGAGCAGTACTTC. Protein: CASSPRTSGYEQYF.

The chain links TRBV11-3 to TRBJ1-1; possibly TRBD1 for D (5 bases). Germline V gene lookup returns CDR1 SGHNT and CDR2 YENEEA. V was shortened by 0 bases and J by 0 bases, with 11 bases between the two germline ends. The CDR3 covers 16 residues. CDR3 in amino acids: CASSLEGGTVNTEAFF. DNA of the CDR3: TGTGCCAGCAGCTTAGAGGGAGGGACGGTGAACACTGAAGCTTTCTTT.

This CDR3 is CASSFERGGAFF. The CDR3 region has the DNA TGTGCCAGCAGCTTTGAGCGGGGGGGAGCTTTCTTT. This rearrangement joins TRBV11-2 to TRBJ1-1; maybe TRBD1 (5 bases). CDR1 is SGHAT and CDR2 is FQNNGV in the germline V gene. Trimming took off 3 bases at V and 10 bases at J, with 12 bases between the two ends. The CDR3 has 12 residues.

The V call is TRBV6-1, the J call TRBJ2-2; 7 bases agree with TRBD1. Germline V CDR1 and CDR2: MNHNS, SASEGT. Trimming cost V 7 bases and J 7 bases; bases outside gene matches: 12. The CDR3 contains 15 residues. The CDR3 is CASIPPDRSRGELFF. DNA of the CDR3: TGTGCCAGCATCCCCCCGGACAGGAGTCGCGGGGAGCTGTTTTTT.

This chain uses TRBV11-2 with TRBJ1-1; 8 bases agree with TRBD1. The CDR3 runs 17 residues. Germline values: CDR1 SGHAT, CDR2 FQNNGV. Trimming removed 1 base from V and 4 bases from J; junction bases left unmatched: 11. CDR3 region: CASSLGGQEAKVTEAFF. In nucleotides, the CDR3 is TGTGCCAGCAGCTTAGGGGGACAGGAGGCTAAGGTCACTGAAGCTTTCTTT. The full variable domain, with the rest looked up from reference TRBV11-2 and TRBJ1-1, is EAGVAQSPRYKIIEKRQSVAFWCNPISGHATLYWYQQILGQGPKLLIQFQNNGVVDDSQLPKDRFSAERLKGVDSTLKIQPAKLEDSAVYLCASSLGGQEAKVTEAFFGQGTRLTVV.

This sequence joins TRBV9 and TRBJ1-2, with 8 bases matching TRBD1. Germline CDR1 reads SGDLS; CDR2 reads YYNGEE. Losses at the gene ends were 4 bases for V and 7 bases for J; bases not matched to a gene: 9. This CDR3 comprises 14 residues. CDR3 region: CASSPRGQGGGYTF. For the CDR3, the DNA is TGTGCCAGCAGCCCCCGAGGACAGGGCGGTGGCTACACCTTC.

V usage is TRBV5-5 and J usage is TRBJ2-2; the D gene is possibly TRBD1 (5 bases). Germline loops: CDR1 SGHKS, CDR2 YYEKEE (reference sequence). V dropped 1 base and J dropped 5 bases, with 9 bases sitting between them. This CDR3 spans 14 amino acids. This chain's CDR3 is CASSLQGLTGELFF. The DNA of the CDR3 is TGTGCCAGCAGCTTGCAGGGTCTGACCGGGGAGCTGTTTTTT.

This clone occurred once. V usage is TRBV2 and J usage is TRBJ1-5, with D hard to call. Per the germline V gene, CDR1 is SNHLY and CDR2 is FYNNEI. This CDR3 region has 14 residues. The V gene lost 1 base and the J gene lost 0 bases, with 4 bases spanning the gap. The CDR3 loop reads CASSEVYSNQPQHF. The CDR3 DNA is TGTGCCAGCAGTGAAGTGTATAGCAATCAGCCCCAGCATTTT.

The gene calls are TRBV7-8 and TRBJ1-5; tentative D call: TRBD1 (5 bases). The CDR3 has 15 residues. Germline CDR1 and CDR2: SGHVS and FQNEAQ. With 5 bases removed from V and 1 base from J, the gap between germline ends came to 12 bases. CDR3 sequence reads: CASSPGSGSNQPQHF. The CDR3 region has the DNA TGTGCCAGCAGCCCCGGCTCAGGGAGCAATCAGCCCCAGCATTTT. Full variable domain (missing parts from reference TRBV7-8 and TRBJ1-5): GAGVSQSPRYKVAKRGQDVALRCDPISGHVSLFWYQQALGQGPEFLTYFQNEAQLDKSGLPSDRFFAERPEGSVSTLKIQRTQQEDSAVYLCASSPGSGSNQPQHFGDGTRLSIL.

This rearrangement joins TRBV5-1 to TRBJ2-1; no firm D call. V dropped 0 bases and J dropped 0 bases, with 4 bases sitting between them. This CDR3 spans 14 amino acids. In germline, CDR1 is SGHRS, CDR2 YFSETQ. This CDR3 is CASSLDSSYNEQFF. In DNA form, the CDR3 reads TGCGCCAGCAGCTTGGACAGCTCCTACAATGAGCAGTTCTTC.

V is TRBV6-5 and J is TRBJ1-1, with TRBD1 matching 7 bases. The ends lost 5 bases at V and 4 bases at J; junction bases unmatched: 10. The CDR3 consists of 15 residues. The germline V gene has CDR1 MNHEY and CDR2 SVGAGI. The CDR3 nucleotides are TGTGCCAGCAGTCCAATGCAGGGGGTGGTCACTGAAGCTTTCTTT. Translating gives CASSPMQGVVTEAFF.

In nucleotides, the CDR3 is TGTGCCAGCAGCCTGACCTCAGGAGGTGGCTACACCTTC. Translation: CASSLTSGGGYTF. V usage is TRBV11-3 and J usage is TRBJ1-2; no reliable D call. Trimming left V 5 bases short and J 7 bases short, with 14 bases between. Per germline, CDR1 SGHNT and CDR2 YENEEA. The CDR3 sequence is 13 residues long.